The sequence of this T cell receptor (beta chain) was determined in a study of neurological immune-mediated disorders. Study-wide results and limits: Falling below healthy controls, multiple sclerosis showed the least TCR clonal expansion, while HTLV-1-associated myelopathy showed the most.

The authors produced cDNA by 5'RACE using 10-nucleotide random UMIs. TCRdb reanalysed the 5' RACE reads using MiXCR and keeps one entry per CDR3 protein. The profile shows around 130,000 distinct CDR3 sequences, about 3.2% of them singletons. Trimming took off 0 bases at V and 2 bases at J, with 10 bases between the two ends. Germline V CDR1 and CDR2: SQVTM, ANQGSEA. CDR3 length: 14 amino acids. There are many counts of this clonotype. Its cognate antigen is unknown. The receptor's source is a woman aged 30 to 39 with multiple sclerosis. This rearrangement joins TRBV29-1 to TRBJ1-2; D is undetermined. Sequencing used PBMCs. The CDR3 DNA is TGCAGCGTTGAAGATCCCCATCTGAACTATGGCTACACCTTC. Its translation: CSVEDPHLNYGYTF.